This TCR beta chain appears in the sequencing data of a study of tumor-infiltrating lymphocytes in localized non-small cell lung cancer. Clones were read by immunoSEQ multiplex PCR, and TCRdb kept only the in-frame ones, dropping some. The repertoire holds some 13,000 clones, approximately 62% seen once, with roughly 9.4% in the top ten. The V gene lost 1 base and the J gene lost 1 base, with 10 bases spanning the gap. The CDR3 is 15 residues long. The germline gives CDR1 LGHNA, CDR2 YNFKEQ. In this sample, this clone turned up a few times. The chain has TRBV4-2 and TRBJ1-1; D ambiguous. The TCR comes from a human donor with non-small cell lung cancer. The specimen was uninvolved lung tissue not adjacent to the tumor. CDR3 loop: CASSQAAAANTEAFF. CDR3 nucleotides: TGTGCCAGCAGCCAAGCTGCGGCAGCGAACACTGAAGCTTTCTTT.